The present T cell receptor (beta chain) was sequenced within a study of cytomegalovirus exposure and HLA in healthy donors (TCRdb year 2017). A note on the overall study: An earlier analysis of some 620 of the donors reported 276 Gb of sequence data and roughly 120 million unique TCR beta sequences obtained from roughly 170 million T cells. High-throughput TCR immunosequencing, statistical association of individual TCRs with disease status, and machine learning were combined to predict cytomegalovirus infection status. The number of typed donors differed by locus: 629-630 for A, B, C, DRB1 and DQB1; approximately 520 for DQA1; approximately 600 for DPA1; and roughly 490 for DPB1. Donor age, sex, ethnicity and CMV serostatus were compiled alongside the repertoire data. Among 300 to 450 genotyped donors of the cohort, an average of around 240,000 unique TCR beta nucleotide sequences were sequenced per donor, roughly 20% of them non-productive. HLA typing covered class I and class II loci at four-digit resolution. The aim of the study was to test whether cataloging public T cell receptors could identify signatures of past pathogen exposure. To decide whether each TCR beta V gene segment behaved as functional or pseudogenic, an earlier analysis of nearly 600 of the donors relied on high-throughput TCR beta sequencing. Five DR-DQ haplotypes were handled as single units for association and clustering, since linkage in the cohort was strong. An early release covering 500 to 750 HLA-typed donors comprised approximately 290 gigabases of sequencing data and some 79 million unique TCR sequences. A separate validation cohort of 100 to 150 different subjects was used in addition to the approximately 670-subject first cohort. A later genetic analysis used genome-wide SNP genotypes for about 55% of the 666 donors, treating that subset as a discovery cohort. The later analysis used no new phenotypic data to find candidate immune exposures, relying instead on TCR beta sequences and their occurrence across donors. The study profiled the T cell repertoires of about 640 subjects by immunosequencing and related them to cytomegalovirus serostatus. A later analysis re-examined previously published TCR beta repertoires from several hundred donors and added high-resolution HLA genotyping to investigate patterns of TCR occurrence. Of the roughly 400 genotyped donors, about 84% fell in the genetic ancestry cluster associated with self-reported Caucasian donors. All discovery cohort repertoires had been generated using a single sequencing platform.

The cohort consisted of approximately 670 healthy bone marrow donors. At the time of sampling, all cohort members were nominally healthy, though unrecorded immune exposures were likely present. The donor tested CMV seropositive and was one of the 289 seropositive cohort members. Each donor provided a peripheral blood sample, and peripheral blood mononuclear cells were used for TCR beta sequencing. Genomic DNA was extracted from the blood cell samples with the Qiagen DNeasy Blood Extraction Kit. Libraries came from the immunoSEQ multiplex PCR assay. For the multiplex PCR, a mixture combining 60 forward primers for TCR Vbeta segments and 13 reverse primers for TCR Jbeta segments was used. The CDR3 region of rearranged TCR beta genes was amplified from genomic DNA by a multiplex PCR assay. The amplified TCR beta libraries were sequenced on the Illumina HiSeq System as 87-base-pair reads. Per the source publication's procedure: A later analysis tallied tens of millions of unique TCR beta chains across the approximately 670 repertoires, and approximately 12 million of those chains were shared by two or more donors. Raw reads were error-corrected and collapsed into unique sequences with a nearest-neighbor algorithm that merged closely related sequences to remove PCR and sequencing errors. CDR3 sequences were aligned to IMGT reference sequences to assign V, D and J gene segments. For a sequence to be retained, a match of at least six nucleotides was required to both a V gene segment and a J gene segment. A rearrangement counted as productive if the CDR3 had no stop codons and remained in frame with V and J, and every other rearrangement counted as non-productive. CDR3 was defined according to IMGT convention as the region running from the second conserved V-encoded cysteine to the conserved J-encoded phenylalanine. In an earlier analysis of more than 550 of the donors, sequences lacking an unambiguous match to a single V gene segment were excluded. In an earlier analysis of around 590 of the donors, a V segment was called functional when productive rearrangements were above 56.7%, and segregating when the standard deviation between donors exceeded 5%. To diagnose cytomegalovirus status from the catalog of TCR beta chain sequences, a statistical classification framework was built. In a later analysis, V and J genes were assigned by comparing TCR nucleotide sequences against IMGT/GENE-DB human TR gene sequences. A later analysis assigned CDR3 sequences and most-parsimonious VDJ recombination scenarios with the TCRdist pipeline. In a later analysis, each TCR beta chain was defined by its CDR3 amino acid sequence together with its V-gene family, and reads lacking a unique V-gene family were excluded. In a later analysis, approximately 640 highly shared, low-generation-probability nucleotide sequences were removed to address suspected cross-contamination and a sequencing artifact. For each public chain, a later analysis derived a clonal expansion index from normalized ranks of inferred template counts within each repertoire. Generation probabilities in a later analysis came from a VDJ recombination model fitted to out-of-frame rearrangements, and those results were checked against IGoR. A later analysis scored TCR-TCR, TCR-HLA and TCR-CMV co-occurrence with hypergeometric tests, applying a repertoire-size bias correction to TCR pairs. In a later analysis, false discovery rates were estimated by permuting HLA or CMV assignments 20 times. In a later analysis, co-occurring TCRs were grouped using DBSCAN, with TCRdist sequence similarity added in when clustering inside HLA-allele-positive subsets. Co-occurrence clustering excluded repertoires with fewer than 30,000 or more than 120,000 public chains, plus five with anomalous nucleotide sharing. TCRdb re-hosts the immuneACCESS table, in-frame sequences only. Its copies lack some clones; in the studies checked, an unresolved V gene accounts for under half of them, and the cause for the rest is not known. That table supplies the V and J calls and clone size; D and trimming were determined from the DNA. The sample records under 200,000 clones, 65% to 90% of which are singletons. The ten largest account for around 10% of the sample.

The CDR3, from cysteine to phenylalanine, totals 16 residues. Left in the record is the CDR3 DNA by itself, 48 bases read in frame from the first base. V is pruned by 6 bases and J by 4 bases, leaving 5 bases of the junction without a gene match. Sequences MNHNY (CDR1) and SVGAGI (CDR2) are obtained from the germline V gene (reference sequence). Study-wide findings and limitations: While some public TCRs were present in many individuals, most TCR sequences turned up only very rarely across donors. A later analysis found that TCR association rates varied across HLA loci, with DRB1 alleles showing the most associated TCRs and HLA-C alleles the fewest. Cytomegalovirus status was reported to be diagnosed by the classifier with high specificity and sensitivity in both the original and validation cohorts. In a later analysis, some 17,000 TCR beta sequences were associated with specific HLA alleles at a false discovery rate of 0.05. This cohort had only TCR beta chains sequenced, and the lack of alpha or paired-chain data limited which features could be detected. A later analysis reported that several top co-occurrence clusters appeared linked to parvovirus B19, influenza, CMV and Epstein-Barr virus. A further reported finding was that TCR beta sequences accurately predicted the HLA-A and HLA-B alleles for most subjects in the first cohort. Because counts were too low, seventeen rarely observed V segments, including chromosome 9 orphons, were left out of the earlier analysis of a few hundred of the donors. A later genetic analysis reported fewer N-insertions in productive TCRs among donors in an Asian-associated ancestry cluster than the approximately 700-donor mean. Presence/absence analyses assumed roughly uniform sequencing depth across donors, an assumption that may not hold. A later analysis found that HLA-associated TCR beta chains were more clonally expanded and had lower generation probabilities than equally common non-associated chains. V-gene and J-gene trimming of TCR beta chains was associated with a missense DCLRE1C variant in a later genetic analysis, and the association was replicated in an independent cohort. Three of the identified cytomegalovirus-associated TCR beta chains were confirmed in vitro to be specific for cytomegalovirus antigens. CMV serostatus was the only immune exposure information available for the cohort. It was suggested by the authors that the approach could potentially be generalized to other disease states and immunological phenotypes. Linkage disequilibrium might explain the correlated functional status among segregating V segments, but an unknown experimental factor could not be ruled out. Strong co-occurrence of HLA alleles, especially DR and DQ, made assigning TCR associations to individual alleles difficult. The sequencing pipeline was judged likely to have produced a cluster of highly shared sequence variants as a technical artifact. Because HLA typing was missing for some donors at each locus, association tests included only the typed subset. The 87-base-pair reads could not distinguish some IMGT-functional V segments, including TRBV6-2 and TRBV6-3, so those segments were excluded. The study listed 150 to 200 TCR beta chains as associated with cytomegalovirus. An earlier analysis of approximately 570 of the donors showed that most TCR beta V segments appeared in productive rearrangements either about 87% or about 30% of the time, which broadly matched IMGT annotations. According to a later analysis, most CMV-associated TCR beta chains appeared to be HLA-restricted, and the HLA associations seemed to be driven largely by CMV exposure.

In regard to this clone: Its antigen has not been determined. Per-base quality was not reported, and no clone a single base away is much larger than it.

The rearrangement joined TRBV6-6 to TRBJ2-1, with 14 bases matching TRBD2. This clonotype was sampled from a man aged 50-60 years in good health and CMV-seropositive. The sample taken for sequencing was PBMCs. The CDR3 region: CASRGTSGGLYNEQFF. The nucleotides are TGTGCCAGCAGGGGGACTAGCGGGGGCCTATACAATGAGCAGTTCTTC.